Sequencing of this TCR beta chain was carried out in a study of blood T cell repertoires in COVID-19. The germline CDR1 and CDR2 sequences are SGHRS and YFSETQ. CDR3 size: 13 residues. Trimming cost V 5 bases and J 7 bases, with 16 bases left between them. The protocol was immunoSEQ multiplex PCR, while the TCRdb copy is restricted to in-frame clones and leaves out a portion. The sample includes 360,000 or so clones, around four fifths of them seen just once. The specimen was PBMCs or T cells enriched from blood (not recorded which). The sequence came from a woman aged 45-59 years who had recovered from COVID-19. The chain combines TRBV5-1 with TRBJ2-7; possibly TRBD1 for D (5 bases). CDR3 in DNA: TGCGCCAGCAGATCCGACCAGGGATGGGAGCAGTACTTC. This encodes CASRSDQGWEQYF.